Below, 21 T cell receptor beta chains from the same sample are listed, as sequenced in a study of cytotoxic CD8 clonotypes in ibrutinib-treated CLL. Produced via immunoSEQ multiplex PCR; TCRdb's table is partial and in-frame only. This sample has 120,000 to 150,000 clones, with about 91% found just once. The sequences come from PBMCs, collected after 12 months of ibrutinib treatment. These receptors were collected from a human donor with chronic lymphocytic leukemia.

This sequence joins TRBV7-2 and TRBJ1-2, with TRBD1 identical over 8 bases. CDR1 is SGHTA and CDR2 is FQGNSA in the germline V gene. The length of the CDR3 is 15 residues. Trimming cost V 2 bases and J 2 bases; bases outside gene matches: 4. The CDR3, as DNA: TGTGCCAGCAGCTTACAGGGGGCGCGGAACTATGGCTACACCTTC. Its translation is CASSLQGARNYGYTF.

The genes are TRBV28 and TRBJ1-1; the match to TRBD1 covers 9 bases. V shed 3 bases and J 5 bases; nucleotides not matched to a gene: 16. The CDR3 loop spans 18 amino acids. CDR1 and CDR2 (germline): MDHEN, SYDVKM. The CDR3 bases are TGTGCCAGCAGTTTCCCGACGGGACAGGGACAGTGGCGGACTGAAGCTTTCTTT. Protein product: CASSFPTGQGQWRTEAFF.

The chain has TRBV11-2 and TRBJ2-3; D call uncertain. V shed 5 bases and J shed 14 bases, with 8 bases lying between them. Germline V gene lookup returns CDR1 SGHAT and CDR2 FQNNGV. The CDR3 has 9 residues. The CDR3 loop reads CASSPTRYF. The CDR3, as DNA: TGTGCCAGCAGCCCAACAAGGTATTTT.

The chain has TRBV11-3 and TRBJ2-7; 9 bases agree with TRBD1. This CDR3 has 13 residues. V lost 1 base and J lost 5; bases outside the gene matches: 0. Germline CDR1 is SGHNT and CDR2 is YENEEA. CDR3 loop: CASSLGTGDEQYF. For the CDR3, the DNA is TGTGCCAGCAGCTTAGGGACAGGGGACGAGCAGTACTTC.

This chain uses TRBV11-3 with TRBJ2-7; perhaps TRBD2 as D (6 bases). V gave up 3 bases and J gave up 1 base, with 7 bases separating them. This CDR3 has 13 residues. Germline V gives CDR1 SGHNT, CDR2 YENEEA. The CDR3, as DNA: TGTGCCAGCAGCTTGGCGGGATCCTACGAGCAGTACTTC. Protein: CASSLAGSYEQYF.

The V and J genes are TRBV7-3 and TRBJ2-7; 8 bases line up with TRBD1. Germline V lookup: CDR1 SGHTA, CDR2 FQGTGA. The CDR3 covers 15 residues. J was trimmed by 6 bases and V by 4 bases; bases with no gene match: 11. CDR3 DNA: TGTGCCAGCAGCTCTTCCGGGACAGGCCGCGTCGAGCAGTACTTC. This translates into CASSSSGTGRVEQYF. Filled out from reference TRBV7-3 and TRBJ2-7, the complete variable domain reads GAGVSQTPSNKVTEKGKYVELRCDPISGHTALYWYRQSLGQGPEFLIYFQGTGAADDSGLPNDRFFAVRPEGSVSTLKIQRTERGDSAVYLCASSSSGTGRVEQYFGPGTRLTVT.

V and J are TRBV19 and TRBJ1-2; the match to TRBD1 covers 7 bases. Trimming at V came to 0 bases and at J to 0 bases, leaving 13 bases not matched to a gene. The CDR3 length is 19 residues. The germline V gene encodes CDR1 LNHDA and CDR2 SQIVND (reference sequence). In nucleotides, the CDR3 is TGTGCCAGTAGTATAGACCGGACAGGAACTCAGCCCACTAACTATGGCTACACCTTC. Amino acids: CASSIDRTGTQPTNYGYTF. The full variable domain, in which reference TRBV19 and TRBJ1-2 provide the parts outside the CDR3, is DGGITQSPKYLFRKEGQNVTLSCEQNLNHDAMYWYRQDPGQGLRLIYYSQIVNDFQKGDIAEGYSVSREKKESFPLTVTSAQKNPTAFYLCASSIDRTGTQPTNYGYTFGSGTRLTVV.

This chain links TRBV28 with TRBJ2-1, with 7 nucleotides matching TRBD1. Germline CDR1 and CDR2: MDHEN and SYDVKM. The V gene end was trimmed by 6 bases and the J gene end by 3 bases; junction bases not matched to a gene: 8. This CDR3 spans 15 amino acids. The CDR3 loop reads CASSPTGQFYNEQFF. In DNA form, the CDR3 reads TGTGCCAGCAGCCCGACGGGACAGTTCTACAATGAGCAGTTCTTC.

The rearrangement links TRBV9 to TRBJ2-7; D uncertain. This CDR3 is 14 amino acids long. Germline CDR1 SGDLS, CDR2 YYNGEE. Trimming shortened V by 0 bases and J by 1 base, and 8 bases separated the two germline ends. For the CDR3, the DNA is TGTGCCAGCAGCGTAGATGAGTGGTCCTACGAGCAGTACTTC. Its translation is CASSVDEWSYEQYF.

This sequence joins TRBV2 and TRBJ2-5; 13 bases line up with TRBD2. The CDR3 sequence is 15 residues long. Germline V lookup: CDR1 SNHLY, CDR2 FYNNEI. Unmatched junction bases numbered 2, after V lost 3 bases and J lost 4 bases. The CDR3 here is CASSDGLAGVETQYF. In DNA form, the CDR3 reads TGTGCCAGCAGTGACGGACTAGCGGGAGTAGAGACCCAGTACTTC. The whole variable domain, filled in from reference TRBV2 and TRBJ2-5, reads EPEVTQTPSHQVTQMGQEVILRCVPISNHLYFYWYRQILGQKVEFLVSFYNNEISEKSEIFDDQFSVERPDGSNFTLKIRSTKLEDSAMYFCASSDGLAGVETQYFGPGTRLLVL.

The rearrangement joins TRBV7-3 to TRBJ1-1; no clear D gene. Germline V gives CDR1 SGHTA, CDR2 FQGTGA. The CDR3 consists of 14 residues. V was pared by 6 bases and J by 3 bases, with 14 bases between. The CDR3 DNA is TGTGCCAGCAGGTATCGGGCTGTTGACACTGAAGCTTTCTTT. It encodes CASRYRAVDTEAFF.

The CDR3 DNA reads TGTGCCAGTTCGATCGCGATGAACACTGAAGCTTTCTTT. Protein: CASSIAMNTEAFF. This chain connects TRBV27 to TRBJ1-1; D uncertain. The CDR3 runs to 13 residues. Germline V gene sequence: CDR1 MNHEY, CDR2 SMNVEV (reference sequence). Deletions cut 9 bases from V and 0 bases from J, with 11 bases between.

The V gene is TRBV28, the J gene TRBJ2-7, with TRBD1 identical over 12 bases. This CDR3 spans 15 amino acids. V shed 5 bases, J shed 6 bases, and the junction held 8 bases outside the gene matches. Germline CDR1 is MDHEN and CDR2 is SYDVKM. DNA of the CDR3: TGTGCCAGCAGTGTGCCGGGACAGGGGGCGAGCGAGCAGTACTTC. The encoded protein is CASSVPGQGASEQYF.

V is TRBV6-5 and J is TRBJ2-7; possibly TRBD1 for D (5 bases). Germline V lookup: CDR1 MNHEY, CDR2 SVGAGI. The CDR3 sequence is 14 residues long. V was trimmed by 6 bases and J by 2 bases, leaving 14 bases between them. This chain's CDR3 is CASSRTPGTYEQYF. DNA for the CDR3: TGTGCCAGCAGCCGAACCCCAGGGACCTACGAGCAGTACTTC.

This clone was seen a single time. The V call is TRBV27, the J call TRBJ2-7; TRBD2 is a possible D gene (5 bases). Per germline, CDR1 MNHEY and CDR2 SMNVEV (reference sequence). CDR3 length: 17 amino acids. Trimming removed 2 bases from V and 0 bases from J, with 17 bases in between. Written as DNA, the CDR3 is TGTGCCAGCAGTTTACGTTCCGGCGGGCGGAGCTCCTACGAGCAGTACTTC. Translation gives CASSLRSGGRSSYEQYF.

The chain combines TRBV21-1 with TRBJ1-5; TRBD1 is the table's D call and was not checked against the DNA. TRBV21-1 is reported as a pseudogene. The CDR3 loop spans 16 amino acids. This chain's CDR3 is CASSDGQLISNQPQHF. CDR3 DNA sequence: TGTGCCAGCAGCGACGGACAGTTAATTAGCAATCAGCCCCAGCATTTT.

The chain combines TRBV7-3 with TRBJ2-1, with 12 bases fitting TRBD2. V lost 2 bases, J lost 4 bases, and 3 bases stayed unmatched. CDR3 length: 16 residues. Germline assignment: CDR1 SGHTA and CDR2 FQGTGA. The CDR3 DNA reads TGTGCCAGCAGCTTACGGACTAGCGGGAAATACAATGAGCAGTTCTTC. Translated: CASSLRTSGKYNEQFF. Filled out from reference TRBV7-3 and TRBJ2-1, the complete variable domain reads GAGVSQTPSNKVTEKGKYVELRCDPISGHTALYWYRQSLGQGPEFLIYFQGTGAADDSGLPNDRFFAVRPEGSVSTLKIQRTERGDSAVYLCASSLRTSGKYNEQFFGPGTRLTVL.

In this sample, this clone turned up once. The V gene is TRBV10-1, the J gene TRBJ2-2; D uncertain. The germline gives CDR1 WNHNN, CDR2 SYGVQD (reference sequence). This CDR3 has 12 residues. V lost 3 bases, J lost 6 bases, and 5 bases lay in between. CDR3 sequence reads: CASSDGPGELFF. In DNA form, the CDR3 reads TGCGCCAGCAGTGATGGTCCCGGGGAGCTGTTTTTT.

The CDR3: CASSQDRGSLSEQYF. The CDR3 region has the DNA TGCGCCAGCAGCCAAGATCGGGGCTCCCTCTCCGAGCAGTACTTC. V usage is TRBV4-1 and J usage is TRBJ2-7, with D perhaps being TRBD1 or TRBD2 (5 bases each). V was pared by 0 bases and J by 6 bases, with 15 bases between. The CDR3 extends over 15 amino acids. Germline V lookup: CDR1 MGHRA, CDR2 YSYEKL.

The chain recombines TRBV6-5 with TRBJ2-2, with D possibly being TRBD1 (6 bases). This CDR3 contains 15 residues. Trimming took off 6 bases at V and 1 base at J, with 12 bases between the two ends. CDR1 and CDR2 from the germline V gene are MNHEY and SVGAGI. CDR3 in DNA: TGTGCCAGCAGGAAAAGGACAGAGAACACCGGGGAGCTGTTTTTT. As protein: CASRKRTENTGELFF.

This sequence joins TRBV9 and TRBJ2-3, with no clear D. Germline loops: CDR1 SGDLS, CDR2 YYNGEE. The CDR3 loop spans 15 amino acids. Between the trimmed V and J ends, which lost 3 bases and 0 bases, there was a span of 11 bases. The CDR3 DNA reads TGTGCCAGCAGCGCGCACCCCACTAGCACAGATACGCAGTATTTT. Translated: CASSAHPTSTDTQYF. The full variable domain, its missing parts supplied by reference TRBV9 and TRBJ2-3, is DSGVTQTPKHLITATGQRVTLRCSPRSGDLSVYWYQQSLDQGLQFLIQYYNGEERAKGNILERFSAQQFPDLHSELNLSSLELGDSALYFCASSAHPTSTDTQYFGPGTRLTVL.